Listed below are T cell receptor beta chains from one sample, sequenced in a study of cytomegalovirus exposure and HLA in healthy donors. Data came from immunoSEQ multiplex PCR; TCRdb stores just in-frame clones and leaves some out. In the table there are approximately 250,000 clones, roughly 73% of which are singletons. Sequenced: PBMCs. These receptors were obtained from a boy younger than 18 in good health and CMV-seronegative. Both conserved end residues are part of each CDR3. A D gene is named only where the DNA matches it firmly. Part of the rows lack a size; the others show once, few, many or a class for expanded clones.

abundance,j_gene,v_gene,d_gene,CDR3nt,CDR3aa
NA,TRBJ2-7,TRBV5-1,TRBD1,TGCGCCAGCAGCTTGGGGGACAGGGGGTCTTACGAGCAGTACTTC,CASSLGDRGSYEQYF
few,TRBJ2-3,TRBV6-1,TRBD2,TGTGCCAGCAGTGAATTCGTACTAGCGGGGGGGTTAAAAACAGATACGCAGTATTTT,CASSEFVLAGGLKTDTQYF
NA,TRBJ2-7,TRBV29-1,NA,TGCAGCGTTGGAGGGTACGAGCAGTACTTC,CSVGGYEQYF
few,TRBJ1-4,TRBV5-8,NA,TGTGCCAGCAGCCAGTCAGGTGAAAAACTGTTTTTT,CASSQSGEKLFF
once,TRBJ2-1,TRBV7-9,TRBD2,TGTGCCAGCAGCTTAGGCGCGCGGGGGGGATCTTTATACAATGAGCAGTTCTTC,CASSLGARGGSLYNEQFF
NA,TRBJ2-7,TRBV13,TRBD2,TGTGCCAGCAGCCCCTGGACTAGCGGGGGATACGAGCAGTACTTC,CASSPWTSGGYEQYF
NA,TRBJ2-7,TRBV7-2,TRBD2,TGTGCCAGCAGCTTAGTGCCGCTAGCGGGAGCGGGGGAGCAGTACTTC,CASSLVPLAGAGEQYF
NA,TRBJ2-1,TRBV2,NA,TGTGCCAGCAGAGAGAGGTCGGGAAGGGGGAATGAGCAGTTCTTC,CASRERSGRGNEQFF
NA,TRBJ2-3,TRBV4-1,TRBD2,TGCGCCAGCAGCCAGGGCGGGGGGGCCCCAGATACGCAGTATTTT,CASSQGGGAPDTQYF
once,TRBJ2-7,TRBV2,TRBD1,TGTGCCAGCAGTTTGGACAGGGGCGGCGAGCAGTACTTC,CASSLDRGGEQYF
NA,TRBJ2-5,TRBV7-9,NA,TGTGCCAGCAGCTTAGTTCCAGGGGAGACCCAGTACTTC,CASSLVPGETQYF
NA,TRBJ1-2,TRBV7-9,TRBD1,TGTGCCAGCAGCCCAGGGACAGACCAAGGGGGCTACACCTTC,CASSPGTDQGGYTF
few,TRBJ2-6,TRBV12-2,NA,TGTGCAAGTCGCTTAATATCGGACTACTCTGGGGCCAACGTCCTGACTTTC,CASRLISDYSGANVLTF
NA,TRBJ1-1,TRBV27,TRBD1,TGTGCCAGCACCGACGACAGGGGCGGTGAAGCTTTCTTT,CASTDDRGGEAFF
NA,TRBJ2-7,TRBV27,TRBD1,TGTGCCAGCAGTCAATCTCCCGGGACAGGCTACGAGCAGTACTTC,CASSQSPGTGYEQYF
NA,TRBJ1-1,TRBV6-1,TRBD1,TGTGCCAGTGCGAGGACAGGGAGAGCTGAAGCTTTCTTT,CASARTGRAEAFF
NA,TRBJ2-1,TRBV15,TRBD2,TGTGCCACGATGCCGGGACTAGCGGTCGCGAGGGGCAATGAGCAGTTCTTC,CATMPGLAVARGNEQFF
NA,TRBJ2-1,TRBV4-1,NA,TGCGCCAGCAGCCAACCCCACGGGGGGCCCTACAATGAGCAGTTCTTC,CASSQPHGGPYNEQFF
NA,TRBJ2-7,TRBV10-1,NA,TGCGCCAGCGAAGACCCGGAGACCTACGAGCAGTACTTC,CASEDPETYEQYF
NA,TRBJ2-1,TRBV7-7,NA,TGTGCCCTCCGTAAAGAGGACACGAGCTCCTACAATGAGCAGTTCTTC,CALRKEDTSSYNEQFF
NA,TRBJ2-7,TRBV5-5,NA,TGTGCCAGCAGCCGGACAGACGAGCAGTACTTC,CASSRTDEQYF
few,TRBJ2-5,TRBV5-1,NA,TGCGCCAGCAGCTTATTCAGGTCGGAAGAGACCCAGTACTTC,CASSLFRSEETQYF
NA,TRBJ1-6,TRBV10-3,NA,TGTGCCATCAGTGAGGGTCACTCGAGCTCCTATAATTCACCCCTCCACTTT,CAISEGHSSSYNSPLHF
NA,TRBJ1-3,TRBV7-2,TRBD1,TGTGCCAGCAGCCCCGGGACAGCTGGAAACACCATATATTTT,CASSPGTAGNTIYF
NA,TRBJ2-5,TRBV11-3,NA,TGTGCCAGCAGTAAGGCGGCGTACCAAGAGACCCAGTACTTC,CASSKAAYQETQYF